The subject of this entry is one T cell receptor (beta chain). This clonotype has more than one count but fewer than ten. Its specific antigen is unknown. It has no much larger one-base neighbor in the sample; base qualities were not kept. The sample comes from a study of CD8 T cells in ankylosing spondylitis (dated by TCRdb to 2016 to 2017). About the investigation overall: To find TCR variants linked to disease, the study profiled T cell receptor beta repertoires in ankylosing spondylitis patients and healthy donors. Peripheral blood samples were taken, and synovial fluid was additionally collected from ankylosing spondylitis patients. The whole study cohort included 108 healthy donors and about two dozen ankylosing spondylitis patients. Summary of the overall study and its limitations: The disease-linked clones had a CD8+ phenotype and were found at relatively low frequencies in peripheral blood. Some motif variants had previously been reported in the synovial fluid and blood of reactive arthritis patients, which suggests shared mechanisms of disease initiation. The disease-linked clones were reported to be significantly enriched in matched synovial fluid samples from ankylosing spondylitis patients. Blood from ankylosing spondylitis patients appeared to be characterized by a TCR beta motif composed of eight highly homologous amino acid variants.

At the junction V is shortened by 5 bases and J by 2 bases, with 15 bases in between. Taken from the germline V gene (reference sequence), the CDR1 and CDR2 loops are DFQATT and SNEGSKA. From the cysteine up to the phenylalanine, the CDR3 has a length of 14 residues. Just CDR3 DNA is preserved here, 42 bases in frame from base 1. TCRdb names Illumina HiSeq 2500 as the instrument used. Quantitative 5'-RACE with molecular barcodes was the method used to prepare the TCR beta libraries. The source study handled its data this way. A new computational method based on a probabilistic model of VDJ rearrangement was used to identify disease-linked TCR variants. TCRdb reprocessing: public reads trimmed at Q25 with fastp, clones called with MiXCR, in-frame beta chains kept. All rows with the same CDR3 protein become a single entry with the most common DNA and genes. The V and J calls, along with clone size, are taken from TCRdb and not from the paper's own processing. In this sample the table shows about 310,000 distinct CDR3 sequences, more than 20% of which occur a single time. Around 3.2% of the sample comes from the top ten.

This sequence originates from a female donor with ankylosing spondylitis or in good health (not recorded which). Source material: blood, either unsorted or a sorted T cell fraction (not recorded which). The chain couples TRBV20-1 to TRBJ2-5; TRBD1 might be the D gene, on 6 matching bases. CDR3 region: CSAPSRGQQETQYF. In nucleotides, the sequence is TGCAGTGCTCCTAGTAGGGGACAACAAGAGACCCAGTACTTC.